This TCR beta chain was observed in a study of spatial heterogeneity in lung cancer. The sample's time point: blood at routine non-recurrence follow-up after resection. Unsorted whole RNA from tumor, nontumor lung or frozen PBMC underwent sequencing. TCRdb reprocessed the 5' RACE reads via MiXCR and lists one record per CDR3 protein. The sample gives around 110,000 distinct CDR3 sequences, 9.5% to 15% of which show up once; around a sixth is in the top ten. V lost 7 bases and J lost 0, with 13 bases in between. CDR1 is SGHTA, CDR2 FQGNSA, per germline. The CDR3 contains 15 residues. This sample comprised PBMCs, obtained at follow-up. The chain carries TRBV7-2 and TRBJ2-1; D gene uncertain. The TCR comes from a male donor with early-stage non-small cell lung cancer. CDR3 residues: CASTTDLSSYNEQFF. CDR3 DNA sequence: TGTGCCAGCACCACGGACCTCAGCTCCTACAATGAGCAGTTCTTC.